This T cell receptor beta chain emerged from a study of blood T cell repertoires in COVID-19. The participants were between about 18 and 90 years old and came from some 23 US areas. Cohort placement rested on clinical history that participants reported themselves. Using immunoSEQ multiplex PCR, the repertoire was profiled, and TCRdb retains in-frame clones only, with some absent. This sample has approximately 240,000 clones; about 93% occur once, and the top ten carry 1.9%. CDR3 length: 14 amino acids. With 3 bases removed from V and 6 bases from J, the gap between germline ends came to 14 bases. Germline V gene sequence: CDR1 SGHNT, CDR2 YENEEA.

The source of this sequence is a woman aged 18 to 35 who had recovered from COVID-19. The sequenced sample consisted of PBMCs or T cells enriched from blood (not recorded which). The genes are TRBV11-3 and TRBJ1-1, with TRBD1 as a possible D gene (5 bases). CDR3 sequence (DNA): TGTGCCAGCAGCTTTTCCGGGGGGGAAGCTGAAGCTTTCTTT. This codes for CASSFSGGEAEAFF.